The text below deals with one TCR beta chain. As yet, its antigen is unknown. The CDR3 has 16 amino acids. Germline CDR1 and CDR2: SGHNT and YYREEE (reference sequence). V shed 5 bases, J shed 2 bases, and the junction held 8 bases outside the gene matches. The data were obtained in a study of CD4 T cells in relation to SARS-CoV-2 and coronaviruses. Study-level information: ViraFEST: approximately 10-day antigen culture of PBMCs, then TCR beta CDR3 sequencing. Shared crossreactive spike epitopes were mapped to their HLA restriction.

Clones were read by immunoSEQ multiplex PCR, and TCRdb kept only the in-frame ones, dropping some. The data hold tens of thousands of clones, with about 70% observed a single time. Before the COVID-19 pandemic, during about 2010-2018, CD4+ T cells were taken from unexposed donors. Isolation of CD4+ T cells took place after around eleven days in culture. As cell numbers allowed, unexposed-donor CD4+ T cells faced SARS-CoV-2 S/N and four cold-coronavirus spikes. Notes on the study in general: Samples before the pandemic and after infection were not matched within any donor.

This rearrangement joins TRBV5-4 to TRBJ2-5; TRBD2 aligns across 11 bases. The specimen was CD4+ T cells from PBMCs, cultured in vitro. The receptor's source is a human donor in good health. The CDR3 spells CASSRRLAGNQETQYF. In DNA, the CDR3 is TGTGCCAGCAGTCGTCGACTAGCGGGGAATCAAGAGACCCAGTACTTC.